The rows below give T cell receptor beta chains drawn from one sample of a study of cytomegalovirus exposure and HLA in healthy donors. The table came from immunoSEQ multiplex PCR; TCRdb's copy has only in-frame clones and leaves some out. The sample contains 100,000 or so clones, roughly 77% of which appear only once. Material for sequencing was PBMCs. The receptors shown here come from a woman in her forties or fifties in good health and CMV-seropositive. CDR3s include the opening cysteine and the closing phenylalanine or tryptophan. D genes are given only for firm matches. Clone size is shown for a subset of rows, as once, few, many or a class of expanded clone.

clone_size	v_call	j_call	d_call	cdr3_nt	cdr3_aa
few	TRBV11-2	TRBJ2-7	NA	TGTGCCAGCAGCCCTGAGTCCTACGAGCAGTACTTC	CASSPESYEQYF
NA	TRBV6-1	TRBJ2-2	NA	TGTGCCAGCCCCCAGGCGTACGGCGGGGAGCTGTTTTTT	CASPQAYGGELFF
NA	TRBV7-9	TRBJ1-3	NA	TGTGCCAGCAGCTGGGCAGATGGCTCTGGAAACACCATATATTTT	CASSWADGSGNTIYF
NA	TRBV7-9	TRBJ2-1	TRBD2	TGTTCCAGCAGCTCGCGCGGTAGCGGGCGATACAATGAGCAGTTCTTC	CSSSSRGSGRYNEQFF
NA	TRBV29-1	TRBJ2-1	NA	TGCAGCGTTGATGCCCCCAGGGGGGTCTACAATGAGCAGTTCTTC	CSVDAPRGVYNEQFF
few	TRBV7-6	TRBJ1-2	NA	TGTGCCAGCAGCTTGGGCGGGTCCTTCGATGGCTACACCTTC	CASSLGGSFDGYTF
NA	TRBV30	TRBJ2-5	NA	TGTGCCTGGACCGAAGATCTGAGGGCCCAGTACTTC	CAWTEDLRAQYF
NA	TRBV10-3	TRBJ2-7	TRBD1	TGTGCCATCAGGGCAGGGGGCTCCTACGAGCAGTACTTC	CAIRAGGSYEQYF
NA	TRBV12-5	TRBJ1-5	NA	TGTGCTAGTTCCGGAGGAAAGGAGGCCCAGCATTTT	CASSGGKEAQHF
few	TRBV7-6	TRBJ2-7	NA	TGTGCCAGCAGCTCACCCTCCCTCGGGGGCGAGCAGTACTTC	CASSSPSLGGEQYF
NA	TRBV2	TRBJ1-2	TRBD1	TGTGCCACGGGACAGGGAATAGTGGGCTACACCTTC	CATGQGIVGYTF
NA	TRBV4-1	TRBJ2-1	TRBD2	TGCGCCAGCAGCCCGTGGGCGGGGGACTACAATGAGCAGTTCTTC	CASSPWAGDYNEQFF